Listed here are 21 T cell receptor beta chains from one sample, sequenced in a study of shared clonotypes between healthy human individuals. Here immunoSEQ multiplex PCR was the method, and the copy in TCRdb shows in-frame clones only, minus some. The sample lists 1,500,000 or so clones; less than 99% were seen once. The source material was naive CD4+ T cells sorted from blood. Described subset: CD45RA+ positively selected. These receptors all come from a man aged 25-45 years in good health.

This sequence joins TRBV12-5 and TRBJ2-3, with TRBD1 matching over 11 bases. The V gene's germline CDR1 is LGHNT and CDR2 FRNRAP. Trimming took 1 base from V and 4 from J; bases not matched to a gene: 1. The CDR3 is 15 amino acids. The DNA of the CDR3 is TGTGCTAGTGGTTTGGGGACAGGGGGCGCAGATACGCAGTATTTT. The encoded protein is CASGLGTGGADTQYF.

The CDR3 here is CASSVSGSVQNIQYF. DNA of the CDR3: TGTGCCAGCAGCGTAAGCGGGAGCGTTCAAAACATTCAGTACTTC. The chain couples TRBV9 to TRBJ2-4, with 8 bases that match TRBD2. The CDR3 covers 15 residues. Germline V CDR1 and CDR2: SGDLS, YYNGEE. V was pared by 1 base and J by 5 bases, with 5 bases of the junction left unmatched. The entire variable domain, with the rest obtained from reference TRBV9 and TRBJ2-4, is as follows: DSGVTQTPKHLITATGQRVTLRCSPRSGDLSVYWYQQSLDQGLQFLIQYYNGEERAKGNILERFSAQQFPDLHSELNLSSLELGDSALYFCASSVSGSVQNIQYFGAGTRLSVL.

This CDR3 is CASSKNRNTIYF. The CDR3 coding sequence is TGTGCCAGCAGCAAAAATAGAAACACCATATATTTT. This sequence joins TRBV21-1 and TRBJ1-3. TRBV21-1 is deemed a pseudogene. This CDR3 contains 12 residues.

The rearrangement links TRBV5-1 to TRBJ2-1; 10 bases are a match to TRBD2. With V trimmed by 4 bases and J by 8 bases, 12 bases remained unmatched. The germline gives CDR1 SGHRS, CDR2 YFSETQ. The CDR3 covers 16 residues. CDR3: CASSVIGASGSHEQFF. The CDR3 region has the DNA TGCGCCAGCAGCGTGATAGGGGCTAGCGGGAGCCATGAGCAGTTCTTC.

This rearrangement joins TRBV18 to TRBJ2-7, with 7 bases identical to TRBD1. V dropped 3 bases and J dropped 3; count of bases not matched to a gene: 5. The CDR3 length is 14 residues. Germline V CDR1 and CDR2: KGHSH, LQKENI. The CDR3, as DNA: TGTGCCAGCTCACCCATACAGGGGTTCTACGAGCAGTACTTC. This codes for CASSPIQGFYEQYF.

The rearrangement uses TRBV11-2 and TRBJ2-1; TRBD2 matches at 9 bases. This CDR3 has 13 amino acids. Germline trimming cut 3 bases from V and 9 bases from J; bases unmatched to any gene: 3. Per germline, CDR1 SGHAT and CDR2 FQNNGV. The CDR3 is CASSFMTSGEQFF. The CDR3 nucleotides are TGTGCCAGCAGCTTCATGACTAGCGGTGAGCAGTTCTTC.

The gene calls are TRBV7-2 and TRBJ2-7; D gene uncertain. The germline V gene has CDR1 SGHTA and CDR2 FQGNSA. The ends were cut back, 1 base at V and 1 base at J, with 14 bases in the middle. The CDR3 is 16 amino acids. The CDR3: CASSLVANPFSYEQYF. The CDR3 DNA is TGTGCCAGCAGCTTAGTGGCTAACCCTTTTTCCTACGAGCAGTACTTC.

The gene calls are TRBV18 and TRBJ2-2, with TRBD2 matching over 9 bases. V lost 0 bases, J lost 4 bases, and 6 bases stayed unmatched. CDR3 length equals 17 residues. Germline lookup yields CDR1 KGHSH and CDR2 LQKENI. The CDR3 coding sequence is TGTGCCAGCTCACCACCCGCCCCGGGACTAGCCACCGGGGAGCTGTTTTTT. Protein: CASSPPAPGLATGELFF.

The chain has TRBV29-1 and TRBJ2-6; D remains unclear. The CDR3 has 13 residues. V gave up 6 bases and J gave up 0 bases, with 6 bases separating them. Germline V CDR1 and CDR2: SQVTM, ANQGSEA. The CDR3 DNA reads as TGCAGCGTCAAAAACTCTGGGGCCAACGTCCTGACTTTC. It is translated as CSVKNSGANVLTF.

V is TRBV28 and J is TRBJ2-7; 10 nucleotides line up with TRBD1. Trimming took 2 bases from V and 3 from J; bases not matched to a gene: 7. This CDR3 region has 16 residues. CDR1 and CDR2 from the germline V gene are MDHEN and SYDVKM. The CDR3 is CASSLTDRGLIYEQYF. In DNA form, the CDR3 reads TGTGCCAGCAGTTTAACTGACAGGGGGCTGATCTACGAGCAGTACTTC.

The DNA for the CDR3 is TGCGCCAGCAGCTGGGGAGATAGAGAGCAGTACTTC. This translates into CASSWGDREQYF. The J gene is TRBJ2-7, the V gene TRBV5-1, with D maybe TRBD2 (5 bases). Germline V gives CDR1 SGHRS, CDR2 YFSETQ. The V end was cut by 3 bases, the J end by 7 bases, with 11 bases between. The CDR3 spans 12 residues.

The rearrangement uses TRBV4-1 and TRBJ2-2; D gene uncertain. The CDR3 is 16 amino acids. V dropped 4 bases and J dropped 4 bases, with 16 bases sitting between them. In germline, CDR1 is MGHRA, CDR2 YSYEKL. The CDR3 reads CASSPLGIVGTGELFF. The CDR3 coding sequence is TGCGCCAGCAGCCCCCTGGGAATTGTGGGCACCGGGGAGCTGTTTTTT.

The chain has TRBV7-6 and TRBJ1-1; tentatively, D is TRBD1 (6 bases). This CDR3 region has 14 residues. Trimming pared 1 base from V and 1 base from J, leaving 7 bases between. CDR1 SGHVS and CDR2 FNYEAQ come from the germline V gene. CDR3 residues: CASSLGQANTEAFF. DNA for the CDR3: TGTGCCAGCAGCTTAGGACAGGCGAACACTGAAGCTTTCTTT.

The chain couples TRBV5-1 to TRBJ2-3; D might be TRBD1 (6 bases). The CDR3 is 15 residues long. Per germline, CDR1 SGHRS and CDR2 YFSETQ. Trimming left V 1 base short and J 0 bases short, with 9 bases between. The CDR3: CASSLRDTSTDTQYF. In DNA, the CDR3 is TGCGCCAGCAGCTTGAGGGACACTAGCACAGATACGCAGTATTTT.

The V call is TRBV11-3, the J call TRBJ1-3; perhaps TRBD1 as D (6 bases). CDR3 length: 14 residues. With 5 bases removed from V and 4 bases from J, the gap between germline ends came to 12 bases. Per the germline V gene, CDR1 is SGHNT and CDR2 is YENEEA. In DNA, the CDR3 is TGTGCCAGCAGCCACCAGGGGCTGGGAAACACCATATATTTT. This gives the protein CASSHQGLGNTIYF.

V gene TRBV30 combines with J gene TRBJ2-1, with TRBD2 matching 10 bases. Germline assignment: CDR1 GTSNPN and CDR2 SVGIG (reference sequence). Unmatched junction bases numbered 5, after V lost 5 bases and J lost 4 bases. This CDR3 spans 14 amino acids. For the CDR3, the DNA is TGTGCCTGGGCCGGGACTAGCGAATACAATGAGCAGTTCTTC. Translating it yields CAWAGTSEYNEQFF. The entire variable domain, with the rest obtained from reference TRBV30 and TRBJ2-1, is as follows: SQTIHQWPATLVQPVGSPLSLECTVEGTSNPNLYWYRQAAGRGLQLLFYSVGIGQISSEVPQNLSASRPQDRQFILSSKKLLLSDSGFYLCAWAGTSEYNEQFFGPGTRLTVL.

This chain links TRBV4-3 with TRBJ2-3; TRBD2 matches at 13 bases. Germline loops: CDR1 LGHNA, CDR2 YSLEER. J lost 4 bases, V lost 3 bases, and 4 bases had no gene match. This CDR3 contains 16 residues. The CDR3 nucleotides read TGCGCCAGCAGCCACCGGACTAGCGGGAGTGCAGATACGCAGTATTTT. Translating gives CASSHRTSGSADTQYF.

This chain joins TRBV18 and TRBJ1-4, with 7 positions matching TRBD1. From germline, CDR1 is KGHSH and CDR2 LQKENI. This CDR3 has 13 residues. With V trimmed by 6 bases and J by 6 bases, 4 bases remained unmatched. The CDR3 spells CASSQGTDEKLFF. DNA of the CDR3: TGTGCCAGCTCGCAAGGGACAGATGAAAAACTGTTTTTT.

The V and J genes are TRBV5-6 and TRBJ2-3; D may be TRBD1 or TRBD2 (5 bases each). The CDR3 sequence is 16 residues long. V gave up 0 bases and J gave up 0 bases, with 11 bases separating them. Per germline, CDR1 SGHDT and CDR2 YYEEEE. The CDR3: CASSLAGTASTDTQYF. CDR3 sequence (DNA): TGTGCCAGCAGCTTGGCAGGGACGGCTAGCACAGATACGCAGTATTTT. Full variable domain (outside the CDR3, taken from reference TRBV5-6 and TRBJ2-3): DAGVTQSPTHLIKTRGQQVTLRCSPKSGHDTVSWYQQALGQGPQFIFQYYEEEERQRGNFPDRFSGHQFPNYSSELNVNALLLGDSALYLCASSLAGTASTDTQYFGPGTRLTVL.

The rearrangement links TRBV15 to TRBJ1-5; D remains unclear. CDR3 length: 16 residues. Per the germline V gene, CDR1 is LNHNV and CDR2 is YYDKDF (reference sequence). V was cut by 0 bases and J by 9 bases, with 18 bases left in between. DNA for the CDR3: TGTGCCACCAGCAGAGATCCAAGTGTCCCATCATGGCCCCAGCATTTT. Translation gives CATSRDPSVPSWPQHF. The full variable domain, rest sourced from reference TRBV15 and TRBJ1-5, is DAMVIQNPRYQVTQFGKPVTLSCSQTLNHNVMYWYQQKSSQAPKLLFHYYDKDFNNEADTPDNFQSRRPNTSFCFLDIRSPGLGDTAMYLCATSRDPSVPSWPQHFGDGTRLSIL.

This sequence joins TRBV6-6 and TRBJ1-5, with D hard to call. Trimming took 0 bases from V and 3 from J, leaving 9 bases between them. The length of the CDR3 is 15 residues. Germline CDR1 MNHNY, CDR2 SVGAGI (reference sequence). The CDR3 loop reads CASSYSSQNNQPQHF. The CDR3 region has the DNA TGTGCCAGCAGTTACTCGAGTCAGAACAATCAGCCCCAGCATTTT.